The subject of this entry is one TCR beta chain. The data derive from a study of blood T cell repertoires in COVID-19. Across the whole study: The United States, Italy and Spain provided the acute and convalescent COVID-19 samples. T cells, B-cell-depleted T cells, or PBMCs supplied cDNA or gDNA.

In the authors' workflow: Estimation of nucleated cell counts was performed using reference gene primer amplification. Assay: immunoSEQ multiplex PCR; the TCRdb copy retains only in-frame clones and omits some. From that table come the V and J calls and clone size; the DNA was used to work out D and trimming. The repertoire holds more than 300,000 clones, under 95% seen once, with about 3.5% in the top ten. The sample consisted of peripheral blood. The sequence was collected from a woman in her late teens or twenties who had recovered from COVID-19.

CDR3 sequence: CASSPGRDKTEAFF. The DNA for the CDR3 is TGTGCCAGTAGCCCAGGCCGGGACAAAACTGAAGCTTTCTTT. The chain has TRBV19 and TRBJ1-1; a weak D match, TRBD1 (6 bases). Germline CDR1 reads LNHDA; CDR2 reads SQIVND (reference sequence). Trimming took off 6 bases at V and 5 bases at J, with 16 bases between the two ends. The CDR3 spans 14 residues.